The 19 T cell receptor beta chains presented below share a single source sample, sequenced in a study of cytomegalovirus exposure and HLA in healthy donors. With 60 Vbeta and 13 Jbeta primers, the PCR was carried out. Measured with immunoSEQ multiplex PCR; TCRdb has only the in-frame clones, and not every one. The listing records under 200,000 clones. The sequenced sample consisted of PBMCs. These receptors were obtained from a young man in good health and CMV-seronegative.

The chain employs TRBV11-2 and TRBJ1-1, with TRBD1 as a possible D gene (5 bases). V lost 5 bases to trimming and J lost 7 bases, with 8 bases between them. The CDR3 spans 11 residues. Per the germline V gene, CDR1 is SGHAT and CDR2 is FQNNGV. CDR3 DNA sequence: TGTGCCAGCAGCAACCAGGGTGAAGCTTTCTTT. Translated: CASSNQGEAFF.

The chain joins TRBV6-1 to TRBJ2-7, with a tentative D call TRBD2 (6 bases). CDR3 length: 13 residues. Germline CDR1 is MNHNS and CDR2 is SASEGT. Between the trimmed V and J ends, which lost 10 bases and 2 bases, there was a span of 15 bases. CDR3 amino acids: CATQRAQTYEQYF. The DNA of the CDR3 is TGTGCCACCCAGCGGGCACAAACCTACGAGCAGTACTTC.

The CDR3 spells CASSLTTTTGELFF. CDR3 bases: TGTGCCAGCAGCTTGACTACTACCACCGGGGAGCTGTTTTTT. This chain connects TRBV5-4 to TRBJ2-2; D remains ambiguous. Trimming stripped 1 base from V and 4 bases from J, with 8 bases between. The germline V gene encodes CDR1 SGHNT and CDR2 YYREEE (reference sequence). The CDR3 extends over 14 amino acids. Full variable domain (outside the CDR3, taken from reference TRBV5-4 and TRBJ2-2): ETGVTQSPTHLIKTRGQQVTLRCSSQSGHNTVSWYQQALGQGPQFIFQYYREEENGRGNFPPRFSGLQFPNYSSELNVNALELDDSALYLCASSLTTTTGELFFGEGSRLTVL.

This chain connects TRBV6-4 to TRBJ2-1, with D tentatively TRBD2 (6 bases). Germline V lookup: CDR1 MRHNA, CDR2 SNTAGT. The CDR3 has 15 residues. V dropped 6 bases and J dropped 4 bases, with 16 bases sitting between them. As DNA, the CDR3 is TGTGCCAGCAGCCGGGACTTTCCGGAATACAATGAGCAGTTCTTC. Its translation is CASSRDFPEYNEQFF.

The chain combines TRBV14 with TRBJ1-1, with 12 bases that match TRBD1. CDR1 SGHDN and CDR2 FVKESK come from the germline V gene. The CDR3 runs to 13 residues. The V gene end was trimmed by 7 bases and the J gene end by 10 bases; junction bases not matched to a gene: 7. CDR3 amino acids: CASTAGTGGRAFF. Here the CDR3 DNA reads TGTGCCAGCACCGCTGGGACAGGGGGCAGAGCTTTCTTT.

This chain uses TRBV7-9 with TRBJ1-1; D is unresolved. Germline-derived CDR1 and CDR2 are SEHNR and FQNEAQ (reference sequence). Between the trimmed V and J ends, which lost 3 bases and 0 bases, there was a span of 8 bases. The CDR3 runs to 14 residues. CDR3 DNA sequence: TGTGCCAGCAGCTTTGGGCCTCTGAACACTGAAGCTTTCTTT. Amino acid sequence: CASSFGPLNTEAFF.

The chain has TRBV5-1 and TRBJ2-1; D is perhaps TRBD1 (5 bases). Germline lookup yields CDR1 SGHRS and CDR2 YFSETQ. V was trimmed by 0 bases and J by 2 bases, leaving 15 bases between them. The CDR3 has 17 amino acids. The chain's CDR3 is CASSLEGRRVTYNEQFF. The DNA for the CDR3 is TGCGCCAGCAGCTTGGAAGGGCGCAGGGTGACCTACAATGAGCAGTTCTTC. The variable domain in full, completed from reference TRBV5-1 and TRBJ2-1, reads KAGVTQTPRYLIKTRGQQVTLSCSPISGHRSVSWYQQTPGQGLQFLFEYFSETQRNKGNFPGRFSGRQFSNSRSEMNVSTLELGDSALYLCASSLEGRRVTYNEQFFGPGTRLTVL.

The V and J genes are TRBV9 and TRBJ1-2, with TRBD1 matching 8 bases. The germline V gene encodes CDR1 SGDLS and CDR2 YYNGEE. V trimming: 3 bases; J trimming: 4 bases; junction bases outside the gene matches: 8. The CDR3 loop spans 15 amino acids. CDR3 coding DNA: TGTGCCAGCAGCGGAGCAGGGGGCACCCTCTATGGCTACACCTTC. This codes for CASSGAGGTLYGYTF.

This chain links TRBV19 with TRBJ2-3; TRBD1 might be the D (6 bases). With 5 bases removed from V and 0 bases from J, the gap between germline ends came to 12 bases. The CDR3 has 15 residues. Germline V lookup: CDR1 LNHDA, CDR2 SQIVND (reference sequence). The CDR3 bases are TGTGCCAGTAGTCCCGGACAGTCTAGCACAGATACGCAGTATTTT. Protein sequence: CASSPGQSSTDTQYF.

This chain uses TRBV12-5 with TRBJ1-2; no definite D call. Between the trimmed V and J ends, which lost 5 bases and 7 bases, there was a span of 11 bases. Germline V gene sequence: CDR1 LGHNT, CDR2 FRNRAP. The CDR3 is 12 residues long. CDR3 loop: CASGARFGGYTF. DNA of the CDR3: TGTGCTAGTGGTGCCAGGTTTGGTGGCTACACCTTC.

The chain recombines TRBV5-1 with TRBJ2-1; 9 nucleotides align to TRBD1. Trimming at V came to 4 bases and at J to 8 bases, leaving 7 bases not matched to a gene. CDR3 length equals 14 residues. Germline-derived CDR1 and CDR2 are SGHRS and YFSETQ. Written as DNA, the CDR3 is TGCGCCAGCAGCAAGGGACAGGGCTGGGATGAGCAGTTCTTC. The encoded protein is CASSKGQGWDEQFF.

This chain uses TRBV4-3 with TRBJ2-7; 8 nucleotides line up with TRBD2. The V gene end was trimmed by 0 bases and the J gene end by 2 bases; junction bases not matched to a gene: 6. The CDR3 consists of 16 residues. Germline loops: CDR1 LGHNA, CDR2 YSLEER. The CDR3 DNA is TGCGCCAGCAGCCAAGATTCCGGTAGCGGGGCCTACGAGCAGTACTTC. The encoded protein is CASSQDSGSGAYEQYF.

The rearrangement joins TRBV7-8 to TRBJ2-7, with TRBD2 as a possible D gene (6 bases). This CDR3 has 16 residues. Germline CDR1 and CDR2: SGHVS and FQNEAQ. Between the trimmed V and J ends, which lost 6 bases and 0 bases, there was a span of 18 bases. CDR3 residues: CASSLGFGGFSYEQYF. The CDR3 coding sequence is TGTGCCAGCAGTTTGGGTTTCGGGGGATTCTCCTACGAGCAGTACTTC.

In DNA, the CDR3 is TGTGCCAGCAGTTACGTAGCGGGAGCGAACAATGAGCAGTTCTTC. Its translation: CASSYVAGANNEQFF. J is TRBJ2-1 and V is TRBV6-6, with 9 bases fitting TRBD2. Germline V gene lookup returns CDR1 MNHNY and CDR2 SVGAGI (reference sequence). Trimming took 2 bases from V and 5 from J; bases not matched to a gene: 4. The CDR3 is made up of 15 amino acids.

The chain recombines TRBV6-6 with TRBJ2-7, with D possibly matching TRBD2 (6 bases). This CDR3 comprises 13 residues. Germline V gene lookup returns CDR1 MNHNY and CDR2 SVGAGI (reference sequence). V was clipped by 2 bases and J by 1 base, with 6 bases between them. The CDR3 here is CASSYGTSYEQYF. CDR3 sequence (DNA): TGTGCCAGCAGTTACGGGACTTCCTACGAGCAGTACTTC.

The CDR3 DNA sequence: TGCGCCAGCAGCTTGGACAGGGCGCGCTACGAGCAGTACTTC. Its protein product is CASSLDRARYEQYF. J is TRBJ2-7 and V is TRBV5-1; a possible D gene is TRBD1 (6 bases). The CDR3 is 14 residues long. Germline lookup yields CDR1 SGHRS and CDR2 YFSETQ. Deletions cut 0 bases from V and 3 bases from J, with 10 bases between.

V usage is TRBV4-1 and J usage is TRBJ2-2; the match to TRBD2 covers 10 bases. CDR1 and CDR2 (germline): MGHRA, YSYEKL. The CDR3 runs to 18 residues. The V gene end was trimmed by 2 bases and the J gene end by 4 bases; junction bases not matched to a gene: 10. The CDR3 is CASSQPRLAGAPTGELFF. The CDR3 DNA reads TGCGCCAGCAGCCAACCGCGGCTAGCGGGAGCCCCCACCGGGGAGCTGTTTTTT.

The gene calls are TRBV6-5 and TRBJ1-2, with TRBD1 matching 8 bases. The CDR3 extends over 13 amino acids. V dropped 10 bases and J dropped 6; count of bases not matched to a gene: 10. Germline CDR1 and CDR2: MNHEY and SVGAGI. The CDR3 loop reads CATEGNRGNGYTF. CDR3 DNA: TGTGCCACCGAGGGGAACAGGGGGAATGGCTACACCTTC.

V is TRBV28 and J is TRBJ1-5; D is ambiguous. CDR1 MDHEN and CDR2 SYDVKM come from the germline V gene. The CDR3 totals 13 residues. V was trimmed by 10 bases and J by 3 bases, leaving 13 bases between them. CDR3 loop: CATRGSFNQPQHF. The DNA of the CDR3 is TGTGCCACCCGAGGGAGTTTCAATCAGCCCCAGCATTTT.